These T cell receptor beta chains were read from a single sample in a study of CD8+ T cells in alopecia areata. This table comes from immunoSEQ multiplex PCR, and its TCRdb copy is limited to in-frame clones, with some not included. The profile shows about 150,000 clones, approximately 60% of them singletons. Specimen: CD4+ T cells sorted from blood. These receptors were obtained from a human donor in good health. CDR3s include the opening cysteine and the closing phenylalanine or tryptophan. A D gene is named only where the DNA matches it firmly. The size field is filled for only some rows; it gives once, few, many or a size class.

>TRBJ1-5|.|TRBV11-2|few
CASSSNAGNQPQHF
TGTGCCAGCAGCTCAAACGCGGGCAATCAGCCCCAGCATTTT
>TRBJ2-1|.|TRBV29-1|.
CSVDSRSSSYNEQFF
TGCAGCGTTGACAGCAGGTCTAGCAGCTACAATGAGCAGTTCTTC
>TRBJ2-7|.|TRBV6-1|.
CASSSGTGGREQYF
TGTGCCAGCAGTTCCGGGACAGGCGGGAGGGAGCAGTACTTC
>TRBJ2-1|TRBD2|TRBV7-9|.
CASSLGLAGHEQFF
TGTGCCAGCAGCTTGGGACTAGCGGGACATGAGCAGTTCTTC
>TRBJ1-2|TRBD1|TRBV28|once
CASRQGIYGYTF
TGTGCCAGCAGACAGGGGATTTATGGCTACACCTTC
>TRBJ1-5|.|TRBV7-2|.
CASRDPGGFEGNQPQHF
TGTGCCAGTAGGGACCCTGGTGGGTTCGAAGGCAATCAGCCCCAGCATTTT
>TRBJ2-2|.|TRBV5-1|.
CASALGRRGTGELFF
TGCGCCAGCGCCCTTGGACGGAGGGGCACCGGGGAGCTGTTTTTT
>TRBJ1-2|.|TRBV11-2|.
CASSLIRSLGYTF
TGTGCCAGCAGCTTAATCAGGTCTCTGGGCTACACCTTC
>TRBJ2-5|.|TRBV5-1|.
CASSTDGQETQYF
TGCGCCAGCAGCACCGACGGCCAAGAGACCCAGTACTTC
>TRBJ2-3|TRBD2|TRBV5-1|.
CASSLAQIAGGRQYF
TGCGCCAGCAGCTTGGCCCAGATAGCGGGAGGCCGACAGTATTTT
>TRBJ2-3|TRBD2|TRBV29-1|.
CSGQRLAGVADTQYF
TGCAGCGGTCAAAGACTAGCGGGAGTGGCAGATACGCAGTATTTT
>TRBJ1-2|.|TRBV27|once
CASSLAGPHGYTF
TGTGCCAGCAGTTTAGCAGGGCCCCATGGCTACACCTTC